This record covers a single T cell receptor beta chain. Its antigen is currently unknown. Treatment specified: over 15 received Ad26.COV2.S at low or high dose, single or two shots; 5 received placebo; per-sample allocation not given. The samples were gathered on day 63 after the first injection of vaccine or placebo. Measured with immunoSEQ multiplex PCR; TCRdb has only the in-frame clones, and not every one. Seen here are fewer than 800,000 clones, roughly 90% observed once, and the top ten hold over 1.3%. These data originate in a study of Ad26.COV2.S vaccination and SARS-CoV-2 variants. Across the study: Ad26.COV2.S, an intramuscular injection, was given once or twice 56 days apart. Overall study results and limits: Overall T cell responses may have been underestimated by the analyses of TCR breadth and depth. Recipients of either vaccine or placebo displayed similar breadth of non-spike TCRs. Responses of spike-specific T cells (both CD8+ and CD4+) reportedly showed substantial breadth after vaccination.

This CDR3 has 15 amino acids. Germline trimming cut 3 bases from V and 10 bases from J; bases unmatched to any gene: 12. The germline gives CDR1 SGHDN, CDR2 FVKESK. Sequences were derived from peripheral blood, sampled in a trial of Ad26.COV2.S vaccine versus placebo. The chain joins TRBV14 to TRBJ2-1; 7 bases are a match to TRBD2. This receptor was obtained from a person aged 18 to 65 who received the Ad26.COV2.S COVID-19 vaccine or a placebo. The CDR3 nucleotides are TGTGCCAGCAGCCACGGGCTCTCAGAGCGGGACGAGCAGTTCTTC. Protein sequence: CASSHGLSERDEQFF.